Following are 3 T cell receptor beta chains from one sample sequenced in a study of T cells in Graves' hyperthyroidism and ophthalmopathy. TCR beta CDR3 sequences were amplified from RNA transcripts. First-round RT-PCR of the TCR CDR3 relied on the HTBI primer set. TCRdb itself ran the multiplex PCR reads through MiXCR, one entry per CDR3 protein. Of around 500,000 distinct CDR3 sequences in the sample, around 15% are singletons; the top ten hold less than 20%. What was sequenced was blood. All receptors come from a woman aged 18-29 years with Graves' hyperthyroidism.

This clonotype has a count of ten or more. The rearrangement links TRBV12-3 or TRBV12-4 to TRBJ2-7; D ambiguous. Trimming shortened V by 1 base and J by 0 bases, and 4 bases separated the two germline ends. The CDR3 length is 13 residues. CDR3 in amino acids: CASSLDNSYEQYF. The CDR3 coding sequence is TGTGCCAGCAGTTTAGACAACTCCTACGAGCAGTACTTC.

This clonotype has ten or more counts. The chain has TRBV3-1 and TRBJ2-7; TRBD2 aligns across 10 bases. With V trimmed by 0 bases and J by 8 bases, 13 bases remained unmatched. CDR3 size: 17 residues. Germline V gene lookup returns CDR1 LGHDT and CDR2 YNNKEL (reference sequence). The CDR3 is CASSQDNLRLAGVQQYF. The CDR3 nucleotides are TGTGCCAGCAGCCAAGACAACTTAAGGCTAGCGGGAGTCCAGCAGTACTTC.

V gene TRBV19 combines with J gene TRBJ2-6; TRBD1 matches at 8 bases. This CDR3 region has 15 residues. Per the germline V gene, CDR1 is LNHDA and CDR2 is SQIVND (reference sequence). Unmatched junction bases numbered 8, after V lost 3 bases and J lost 10 bases. The CDR3 DNA is TGTGCCAGTAGTATTTTGCGAGACAGGGGAAACGTCCTGACTTTC. As protein: CASSILRDRGNVLTF.